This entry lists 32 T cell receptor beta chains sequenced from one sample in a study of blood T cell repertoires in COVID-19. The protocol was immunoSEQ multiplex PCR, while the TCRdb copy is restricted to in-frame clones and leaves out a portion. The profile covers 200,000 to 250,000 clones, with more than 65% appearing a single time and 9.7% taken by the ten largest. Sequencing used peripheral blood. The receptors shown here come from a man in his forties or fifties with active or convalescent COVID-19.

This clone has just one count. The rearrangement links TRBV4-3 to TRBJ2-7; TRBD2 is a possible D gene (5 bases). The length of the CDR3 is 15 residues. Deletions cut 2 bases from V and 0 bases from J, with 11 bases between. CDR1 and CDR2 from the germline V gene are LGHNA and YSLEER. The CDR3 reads CASSQRGLGSYEQYV. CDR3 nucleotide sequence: TGCGCCAGCAGCCAACGGGGATTGGGCTCCTACGAGCAGTACGTC.

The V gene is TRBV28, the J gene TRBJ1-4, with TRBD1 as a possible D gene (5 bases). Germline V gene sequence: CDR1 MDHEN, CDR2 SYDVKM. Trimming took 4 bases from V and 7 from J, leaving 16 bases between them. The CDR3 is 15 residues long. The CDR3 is CASSYSQNRGEKLFF. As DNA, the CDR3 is TGTGCCAGCAGTTACTCCCAGAATAGGGGTGAAAAACTGTTTTTT. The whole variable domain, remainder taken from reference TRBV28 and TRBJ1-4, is DVKVTQSSRYLVKRTGEKVFLECVQDMDHENMFWYRQDPGLGLRLIYFSYDVKMKEKGDIPEGYSVSREKKERFSLILESASTNQTSMYLCASSYSQNRGEKLFFGSGTQLSVL.

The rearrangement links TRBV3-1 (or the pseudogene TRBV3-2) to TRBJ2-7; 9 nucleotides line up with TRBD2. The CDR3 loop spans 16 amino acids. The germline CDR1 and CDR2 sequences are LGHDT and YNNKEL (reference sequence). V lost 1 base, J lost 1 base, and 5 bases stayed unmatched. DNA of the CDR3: TGTGCCAGCAGCCAAGGAGCTAGCGGGAAATCCTACGAGCAGTACTTC. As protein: CASSQGASGKSYEQYF.

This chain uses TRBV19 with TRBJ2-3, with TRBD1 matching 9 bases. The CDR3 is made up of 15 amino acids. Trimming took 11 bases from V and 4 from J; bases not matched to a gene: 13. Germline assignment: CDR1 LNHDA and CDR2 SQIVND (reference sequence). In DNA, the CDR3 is TGTGCCTCAGCCCGGGACAGGGACGGCGCAGATACGCAGTATTTT. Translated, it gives CASARDRDGADTQYF.

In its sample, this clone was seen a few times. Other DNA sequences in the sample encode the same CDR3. The CDR3 coding sequence is TGTGCCAGCTCACCACCGGGGGCAAGGGGCACTGAAGCTTTCTTT. This translates into CASSPPGARGTEAFF. The rearrangement joins TRBV18 to TRBJ1-1; D possibly corresponds to TRBD1 (6 bases). CDR3 length equals 15 residues. With 0 bases removed from V and 4 bases from J, the gap between germline ends came to 12 bases. Germline assignment: CDR1 KGHSH and CDR2 LQKENI.

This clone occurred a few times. The CDR3 bases are TGTGCCAGCAGTTTAGGGGGACAGGGAGTATATGGCTACACCTTC. This translates into CASSLGGQGVYGYTF. The chain carries TRBV28 and TRBJ1-2, with 9 bases that match TRBD1. V lost 2 bases to trimming and J lost 5 bases; unmatched junction nucleotides: 6. The CDR3 runs 15 residues. The V gene's germline CDR1 is MDHEN and CDR2 SYDVKM.

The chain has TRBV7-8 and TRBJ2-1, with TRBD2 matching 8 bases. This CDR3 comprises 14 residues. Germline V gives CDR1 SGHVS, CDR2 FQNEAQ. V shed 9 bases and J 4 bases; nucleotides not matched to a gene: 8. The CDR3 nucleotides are TGTGCCAGTTTTAGCGGGACTTCATACAATGAGCAGTTCTTC. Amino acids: CASFSGTSYNEQFF.

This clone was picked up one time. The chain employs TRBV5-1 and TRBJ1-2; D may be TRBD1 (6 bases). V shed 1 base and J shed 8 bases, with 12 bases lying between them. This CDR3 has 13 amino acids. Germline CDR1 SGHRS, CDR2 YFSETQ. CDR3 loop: CASSLPGVGGYTF. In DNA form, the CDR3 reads TGCGCCAGCAGCTTGCCAGGGGTGGGCGGCTACACCTTC.

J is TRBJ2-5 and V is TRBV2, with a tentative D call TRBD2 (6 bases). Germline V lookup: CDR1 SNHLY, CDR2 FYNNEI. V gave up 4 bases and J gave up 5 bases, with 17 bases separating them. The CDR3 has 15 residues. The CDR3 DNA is TGTGCCAGCAGTGGGGGCCAGGGAGGTCGGGAGACCCAGTACTTC. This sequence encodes CASSGGQGGRETQYF.

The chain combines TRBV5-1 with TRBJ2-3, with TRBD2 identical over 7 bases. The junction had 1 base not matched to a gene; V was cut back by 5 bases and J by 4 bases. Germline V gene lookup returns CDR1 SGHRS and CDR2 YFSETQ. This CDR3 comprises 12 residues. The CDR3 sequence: CASRAGADTQYF. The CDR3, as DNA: TGCGCCAGCAGGGCGGGGGCAGATACGCAGTATTTT. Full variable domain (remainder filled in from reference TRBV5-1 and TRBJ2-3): KAGVTQTPRYLIKTRGQQVTLSCSPISGHRSVSWYQQTPGQGLQFLFEYFSETQRNKGNFPGRFSGRQFSNSRSEMNVSTLELGDSALYLCASRAGADTQYFGPGTRLTVL.

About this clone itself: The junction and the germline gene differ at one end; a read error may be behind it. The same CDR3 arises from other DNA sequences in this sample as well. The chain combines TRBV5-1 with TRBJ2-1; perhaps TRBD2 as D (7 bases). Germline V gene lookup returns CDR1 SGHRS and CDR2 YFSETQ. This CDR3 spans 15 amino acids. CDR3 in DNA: TGCGCCAGCAGCTTGGAGGGGGGGTCCTACAGTGAGCAGTTCTTC. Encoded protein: CASSLEGGSYSEQFF.

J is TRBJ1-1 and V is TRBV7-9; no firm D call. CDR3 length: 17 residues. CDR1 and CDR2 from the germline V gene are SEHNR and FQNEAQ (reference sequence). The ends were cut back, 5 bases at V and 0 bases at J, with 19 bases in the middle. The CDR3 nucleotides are TGTGCCAGCAGCCCATTTGAAAGGGCGGGCATGAACACTGAAGCTTTCTTT. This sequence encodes CASSPFERAGMNTEAFF.

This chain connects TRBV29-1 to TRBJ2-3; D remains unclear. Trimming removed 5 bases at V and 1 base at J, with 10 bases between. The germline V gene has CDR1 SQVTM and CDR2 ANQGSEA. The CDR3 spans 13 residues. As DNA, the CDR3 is TGCAGCGTTCTACCTGCGGGCACAGATACGCAGTATTTT. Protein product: CSVLPAGTDTQYF.

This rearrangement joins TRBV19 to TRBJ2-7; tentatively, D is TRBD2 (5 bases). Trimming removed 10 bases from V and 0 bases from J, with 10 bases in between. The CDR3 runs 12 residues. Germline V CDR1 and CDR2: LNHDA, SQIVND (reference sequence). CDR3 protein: CATSEGSYEQYF. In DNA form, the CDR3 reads TGTGCCACCAGCGAGGGCTCCTACGAGCAGTACTTC.

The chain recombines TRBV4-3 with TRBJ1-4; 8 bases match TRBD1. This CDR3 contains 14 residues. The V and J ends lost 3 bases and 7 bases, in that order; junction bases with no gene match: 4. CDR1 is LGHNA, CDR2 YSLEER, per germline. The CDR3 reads CASSQIGQGEKLFF. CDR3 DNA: TGCGCCAGCAGCCAGATCGGACAGGGTGAAAAACTGTTTTTT.

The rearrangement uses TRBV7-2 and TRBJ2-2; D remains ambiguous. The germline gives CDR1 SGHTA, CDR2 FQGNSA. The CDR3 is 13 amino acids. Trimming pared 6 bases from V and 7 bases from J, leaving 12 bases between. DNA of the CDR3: TGTGCCAGCAGGGAGACTCTCCTCGGGGAGCTGTTTTTT. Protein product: CASRETLLGELFF.

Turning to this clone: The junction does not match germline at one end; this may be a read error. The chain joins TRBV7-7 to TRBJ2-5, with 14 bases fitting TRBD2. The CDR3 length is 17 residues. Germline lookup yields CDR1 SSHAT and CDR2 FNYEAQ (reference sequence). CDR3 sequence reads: CASSRLAGGPGQETQYF. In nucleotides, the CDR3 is TGTGCTAGCAGCCGACTAGCGGGGGGGCCTGGGCAAGAGACCCAGTACTTC.

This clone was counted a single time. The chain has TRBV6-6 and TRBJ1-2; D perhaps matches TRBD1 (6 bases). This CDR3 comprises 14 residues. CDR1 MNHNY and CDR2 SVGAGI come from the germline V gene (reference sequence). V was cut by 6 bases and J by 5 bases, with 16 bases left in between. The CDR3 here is CASRQLEGGYGYTF. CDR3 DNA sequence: TGTGCCAGCAGGCAATTAGAGGGGGGGTATGGCTACACCTTC.

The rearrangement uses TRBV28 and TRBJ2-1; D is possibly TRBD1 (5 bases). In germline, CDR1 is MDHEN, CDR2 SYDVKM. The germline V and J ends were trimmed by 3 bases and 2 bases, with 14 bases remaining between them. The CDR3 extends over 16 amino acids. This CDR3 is CASSFRQYPPYNEQFF. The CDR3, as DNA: TGTGCCAGCAGTTTTAGACAGTACCCCCCCTACAATGAGCAGTTCTTC.

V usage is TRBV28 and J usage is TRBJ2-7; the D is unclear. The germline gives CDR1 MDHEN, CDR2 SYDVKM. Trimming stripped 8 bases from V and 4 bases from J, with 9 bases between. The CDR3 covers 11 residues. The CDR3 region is CASGDTYEQYF. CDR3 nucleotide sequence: TGTGCCAGCGGCGACACTTACGAGCAGTACTTC.

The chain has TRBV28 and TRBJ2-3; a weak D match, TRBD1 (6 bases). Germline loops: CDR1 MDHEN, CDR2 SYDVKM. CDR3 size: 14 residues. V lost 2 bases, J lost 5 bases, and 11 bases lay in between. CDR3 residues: CASSLSGGQDTQYF. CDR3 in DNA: TGTGCCAGCAGTTTAAGTGGGGGACAAGATACGCAGTATTTT.

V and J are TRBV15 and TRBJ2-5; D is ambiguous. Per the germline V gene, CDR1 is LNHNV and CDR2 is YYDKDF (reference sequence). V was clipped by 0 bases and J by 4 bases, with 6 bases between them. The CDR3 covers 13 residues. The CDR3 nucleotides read TGTGCCACCAGCAGAGAATTAGTAGAGACCCAGTACTTC. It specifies CATSRELVETQYF.

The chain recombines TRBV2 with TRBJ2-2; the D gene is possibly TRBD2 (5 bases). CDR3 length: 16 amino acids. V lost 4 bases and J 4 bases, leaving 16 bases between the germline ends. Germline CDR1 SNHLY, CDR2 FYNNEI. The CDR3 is CASSAGYGEGTGELFF. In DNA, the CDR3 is TGTGCCAGCAGTGCGGGGTATGGGGAAGGCACCGGGGAGCTGTTTTTT.

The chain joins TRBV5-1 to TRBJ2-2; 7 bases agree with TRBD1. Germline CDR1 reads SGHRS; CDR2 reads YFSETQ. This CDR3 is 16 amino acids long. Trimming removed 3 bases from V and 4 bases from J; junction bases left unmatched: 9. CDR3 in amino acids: CASSYTTGSRTGELFF. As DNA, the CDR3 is TGCGCCAGCAGCTACACGACAGGGTCGCGCACCGGGGAGCTGTTTTTT.

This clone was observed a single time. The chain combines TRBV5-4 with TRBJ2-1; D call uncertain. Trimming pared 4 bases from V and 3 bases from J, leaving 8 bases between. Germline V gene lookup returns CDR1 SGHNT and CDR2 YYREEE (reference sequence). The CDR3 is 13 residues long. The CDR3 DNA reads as TGTGCCAGCAGCGATTCACACTACAATGAGCAGTTCTTC. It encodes CASSDSHYNEQFF.

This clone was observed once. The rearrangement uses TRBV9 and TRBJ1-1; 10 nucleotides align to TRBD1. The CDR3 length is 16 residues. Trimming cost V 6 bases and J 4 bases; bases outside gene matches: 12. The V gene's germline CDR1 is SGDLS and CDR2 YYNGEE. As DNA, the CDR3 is TGTGCCAGCATGCCGGGGACAGGGGAACTTGGCACTGAAGCTTTCTTT. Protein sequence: CASMPGTGELGTEAFF.

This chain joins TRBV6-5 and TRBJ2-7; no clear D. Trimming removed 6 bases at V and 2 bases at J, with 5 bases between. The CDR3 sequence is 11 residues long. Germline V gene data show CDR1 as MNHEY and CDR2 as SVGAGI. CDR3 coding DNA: TGTGCCAGCAGCGCTACCTACGAGCAGTACTTC. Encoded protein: CASSATYEQYF.

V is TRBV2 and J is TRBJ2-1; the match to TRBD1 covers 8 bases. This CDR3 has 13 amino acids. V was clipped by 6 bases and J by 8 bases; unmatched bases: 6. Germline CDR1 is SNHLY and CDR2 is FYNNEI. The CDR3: CASREGQVDEQFF. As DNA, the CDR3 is TGTGCCAGCAGAGAGGGACAGGTCGATGAGCAGTTCTTC.

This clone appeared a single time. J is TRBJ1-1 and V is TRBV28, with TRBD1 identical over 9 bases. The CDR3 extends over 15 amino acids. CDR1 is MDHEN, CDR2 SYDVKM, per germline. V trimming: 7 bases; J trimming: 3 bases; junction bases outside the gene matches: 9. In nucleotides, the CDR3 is TGTGCCAGCACTTTGTCGGGACAGGGTTACACTGAAGCTTTCTTT. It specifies CASTLSGQGYTEAFF.

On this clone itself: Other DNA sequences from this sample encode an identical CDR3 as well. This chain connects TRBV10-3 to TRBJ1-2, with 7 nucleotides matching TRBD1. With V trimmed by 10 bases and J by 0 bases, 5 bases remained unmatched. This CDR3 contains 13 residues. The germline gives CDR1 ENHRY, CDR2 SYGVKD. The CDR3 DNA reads TGTGCCACGCGACAGGGAACTAACTATGGCTACACCTTC. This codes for CATRQGTNYGYTF.

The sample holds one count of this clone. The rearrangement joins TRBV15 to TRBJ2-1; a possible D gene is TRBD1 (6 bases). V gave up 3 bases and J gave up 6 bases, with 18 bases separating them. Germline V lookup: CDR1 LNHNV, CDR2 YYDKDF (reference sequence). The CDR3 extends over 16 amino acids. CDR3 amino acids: CATSSGADRRGNEQFF. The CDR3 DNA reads TGTGCCACCAGCAGTGGCGCTGACAGGCGTGGCAATGAGCAGTTCTTC.

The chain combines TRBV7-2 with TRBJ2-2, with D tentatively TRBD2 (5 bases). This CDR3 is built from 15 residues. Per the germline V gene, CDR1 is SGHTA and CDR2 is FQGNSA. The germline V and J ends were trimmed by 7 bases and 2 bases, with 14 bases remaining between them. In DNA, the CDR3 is TGTGCCAGCATCCTACTAGGGTTCAACACCGGGGAGCTGTTTTTT. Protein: CASILLGFNTGELFF.